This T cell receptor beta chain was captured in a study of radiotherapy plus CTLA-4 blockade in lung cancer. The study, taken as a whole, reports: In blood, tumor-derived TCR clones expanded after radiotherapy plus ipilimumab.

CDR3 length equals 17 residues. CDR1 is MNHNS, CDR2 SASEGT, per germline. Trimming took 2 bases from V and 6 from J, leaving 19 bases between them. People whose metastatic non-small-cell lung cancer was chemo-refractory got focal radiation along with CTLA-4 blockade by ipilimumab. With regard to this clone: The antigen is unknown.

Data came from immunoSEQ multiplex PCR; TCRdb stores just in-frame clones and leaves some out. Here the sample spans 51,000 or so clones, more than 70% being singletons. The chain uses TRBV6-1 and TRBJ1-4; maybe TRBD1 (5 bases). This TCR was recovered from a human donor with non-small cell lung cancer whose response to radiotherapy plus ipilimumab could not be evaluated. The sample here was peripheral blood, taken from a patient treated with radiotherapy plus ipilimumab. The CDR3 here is CASSETEGARSYEKLFF. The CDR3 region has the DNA TGTGCCAGCAGTGAAACCGAAGGGGCCCGATCGTATGAAAAACTGTTTTTT.